This passage covers 18 T cell receptor beta chains from one sample sequenced in a study of regulatory T cells in long-lasting Graves disease. Time point noted: newly diagnosed GD, antithyroid drugs for less than 3 months. The TCR library was prepared using RNA isolated from PBMCs. Researchers made TCR beta libraries by using iRepertoire HTBI primers and running Arm-PCR on CDR3 regions. TCRdb re-called the multiplex PCR reads through MiXCR, storing one row per CDR3 protein. This table holds some 560,000 distinct CDR3 sequences, 15% to 20% found once. The same data also went into a second study, on T cells in Graves' hyperthyroidism and ophthalmopathy.

This specimen consisted of peripheral blood mononuclear cells (PBMCs), obtained at new diagnosis, from a patient treated with antithyroid drugs. The receptor set was obtained from a woman in her forties or fifties with Graves disease.

This clonotype came up many times. The chain employs TRBV3-1 and TRBJ1-1; TRBD1 might be the D (5 bases). Trimming took off 1 base at V and 1 base at J, with 7 bases between the two ends. Per germline, CDR1 LGHDT and CDR2 YNNKEL (reference sequence). The CDR3 consists of 14 residues. CDR3: CASSQVQGNTEAFF. CDR3 DNA: TGTGCCAGCAGCCAAGTGCAGGGGAACACTGAAGCTTTCTTT. The entire variable domain, with the rest obtained from reference TRBV3-1 and TRBJ1-1, is as follows: DTAVSQTPKYLVTQMGNDKSIKCEQNLGHDTMYWYKQDSKKFLKIMFSYNNKELIINETVPNRFSPKSPDKAHLNLHINSLELGDSAVYFCASSQVQGNTEAFFGQGTRLTVV.

The chain couples TRBV24-1 to TRBJ2-3, with 12 bases fitting TRBD1. J lost 7 bases, V lost 3 bases, and 4 bases had no gene match. Germline V gene data show CDR1 as KGHDR and CDR2 as SFDVKD. The CDR3 covers 15 residues. The CDR3 protein is CATSDGTGGGYTQYF. CDR3 sequence (DNA): TGTGCCACCAGTGATGGGACAGGGGGCGGTTATACGCAGTATTTT.

The sample holds many counts of this clonotype. The chain has TRBV20-1 and TRBJ1-5; weak D call: TRBD1 (5 bases). CDR1 is DFQATT and CDR2 is SNEGSKA in the germline V gene (reference sequence). The CDR3 runs to 13 residues. V lost 6 bases to trimming and J lost 4 bases, with 13 bases between them. Here the CDR3 reads CSAEGQLNQPQHF. DNA for the CDR3: TGCAGTGCCGAGGGGCAGCTAAATCAGCCCCAGCATTTT.

This clonotype was seen ten or more times. The chain employs TRBV3-1 and TRBJ1-2; TRBD1 is a possible D gene (6 bases). Between the trimmed V and J ends, which lost 3 bases and 7 bases, there was a span of 15 bases. This CDR3 is 14 amino acids long. Germline V gene lookup returns CDR1 LGHDT and CDR2 YNNKEL (reference sequence). CDR3 region: CASSQKQGAAGYTF. CDR3 bases: TGTGCCAGCAGCCAGAAACAGGGTGCAGCTGGCTACACCTTC. The full variable domain, with the rest looked up from reference TRBV3-1 and TRBJ1-2, is DTAVSQTPKYLVTQMGNDKSIKCEQNLGHDTMYWYKQDSKKFLKIMFSYNNKELIINETVPNRFSPKSPDKAHLNLHINSLELGDSAVYFCASSQKQGAAGYTFGSGTRLTVV.

This clonotype was observed a handful of times. This chain uses TRBV19 with TRBJ1-5; 10 bases align to TRBD1. CDR3 length equals 16 residues. Germline CDR1 reads LNHDA; CDR2 reads SQIVND (reference sequence). V trimming: 4 bases; J trimming: 1 base; junction bases outside the gene matches: 4. The CDR3 region is CASSTTGGFSNQPQHF. The CDR3 coding sequence is TGTGCCAGTAGTACGACAGGGGGCTTCAGCAATCAGCCCCAGCATTTT.

The chain is built from TRBV18 and TRBJ1-2, with TRBD1 matching over 8 bases. The CDR3 length is 15 residues. J lost 8 bases, V lost 4 bases, and 12 bases had no gene match. Germline-derived CDR1 and CDR2 are KGHSH and LQKENI. The chain's CDR3 is CASSRAEDRGGGYTF. The CDR3 DNA follows: TGTGCCAGCTCACGGGCCGAAGACAGGGGAGGCGGCTACACCTTC.

This clonotype was seen a handful of times. Since no conserved phenylalanine or tryptophan closes the CDR3, a read error is the likely cause. This rearrangement joins TRBV12-3 or TRBV12-4 to TRBJ1-5; D possibly corresponds to TRBD1 (5 bases). The CDR3 has 14 residues. The germline V and J ends were trimmed by 3 bases and 6 bases, with 12 bases remaining between them. The CDR3 DNA follows: TGTGCCAGCAGTTTGGGCAGGGTTGGTCAGCCCCAGCATCTT. It translates to CASSLGRVGQPQHL.

This clonotype was counted at least ten times. CDR3 amino acids: CASSYSRGAGSAEQYF. CDR3 DNA sequence: TGTGCCAGCAGTTACTCGAGGGGCGCGGGGTCCGCCGAGCAGTACTTC. The genes are TRBV6-5 and TRBJ2-7; TRBD2 is a possible D gene (6 bases). The CDR3 has 16 amino acids. V was trimmed by 0 bases and J by 6 bases, leaving 18 bases between them. Germline V lookup: CDR1 MNHEY, CDR2 SVGAGI.

In this sample, this clonotype turned up many times. Here the CDR3 reads CASSIYSGTVSNQPQHF. The CDR3 bases are TGTGCCAGCAGTATCTACTCCGGGACAGTAAGCAATCAGCCCCAGCATTTT. The J gene is TRBJ1-5, the V gene TRBV12-3 or TRBV12-4, with 7 bases aligning to TRBD1. There are 17 residues in the CDR3. The trim removed 5 bases at V and 1 base at J, leaving 11 bases unmatched.

The CDR3 sequence: CASSLRGSPLHF. The CDR3 bases are TGTGCCAGCAGCCTCAGGGGATCACCCCTCCACTTT. This chain links TRBV7-9 with TRBJ1-6; TRBD1 is a possible D gene (6 bases). The CDR3 covers 12 residues. Germline V gives CDR1 SEHNR, CDR2 FQNEAQ (reference sequence). Trimming took 5 bases from V and 10 from J, leaving 9 bases between them.

Concerning this clonotype itself: This may be a read error: a much more frequent sequence differs by one nucleotide. The genes are TRBV7-2 and TRBJ2-1, with 9 bases matching TRBD1. The J segment lost 7 bases and the V segment lost 11 bases, leaving 9 bases of the junction unmatched. The CDR3 is made up of 13 amino acids. Germline V gene sequence: CDR1 SGHTA, CDR2 FQGNSA. CDR3 amino acids: CAGSLGTGNEQFF. The CDR3 nucleotides are TGTGCCGGATCCTTAGGGACAGGGAATGAGCAGTTCTTC.

This chain links TRBV12-3 or TRBV12-4 with TRBJ2-7; D is perhaps TRBD1 or TRBD2 (5 bases each). Trimming removed 2 bases from V and 0 bases from J, with 26 bases in between. The CDR3 runs 20 residues. CDR3 protein: CASSLISIPRGRRSSYEQYF. CDR3 in DNA: TGTGCCAGCAGTTTAATCAGCATCCCCCGGGGCAGGAGAAGCTCCTACGAGCAGTACTTC.

This clonotype was recorded a few times. As DNA, the CDR3 is TGTGCCAGCAGCCAAGTGGGGGGACGATCTGGAAACACCATATATTTT. Translating it yields CASSQVGGRSGNTIYF. The chain combines TRBV3-1 with TRBJ1-3; the D gene is possibly TRBD1 (5 bases). Trimming removed 1 base at V and 1 base at J, with 11 bases between. Looked up from germline, CDR1 is LGHDT and CDR2 is YNNKEL (reference sequence). The CDR3 is 16 amino acids.

This clonotype was counted ten times or more. The chain employs TRBV24-1 and TRBJ1-1, with D tentatively TRBD1 (6 bases). V lost 2 bases, J lost 1 base, and 10 bases lay in between. Germline V CDR1 and CDR2: KGHDR, SFDVKD. CDR3 length equals 15 residues. The CDR3 coding sequence is TGTGCCACCAGTGATTCAAAACAGGGGAACACTGAAGCTTTCTTT. This translates into CATSDSKQGNTEAFF.

This clonotype was seen many times. The V call is TRBV6-1, the J call TRBJ2-5; 12 bases fit TRBD2. Germline lookup yields CDR1 MNHNS and CDR2 SASEGT. V was pared by 1 base and J by 4 bases, with 7 bases of the junction left unmatched. The CDR3 extends over 17 amino acids. CDR3 sequence reads: CASSEEALAGGGETQYF. Here the CDR3 DNA reads TGTGCCAGCAGTGAAGAGGCGCTAGCGGGGGGGGGAGAGACCCAGTACTTC.

This clonotype was counted many times. The chain recombines TRBV28 with TRBJ1-2, with D uncertain. CDR1 is MDHEN, CDR2 SYDVKM, per germline. The CDR3 is made up of 15 amino acids. V gave up 5 bases and J gave up 6 bases, with 19 bases separating them. CDR3 protein: CASSIRKVAGDGYTF. In nucleotides, the CDR3 is TGTGCCAGCAGTATTCGTAAGGTCGCCGGGGATGGCTACACCTTC.

This chain joins TRBV5-6 and TRBJ1-1; D is ambiguous. Germline lookup yields CDR1 SGHDT and CDR2 YYEEEE. The CDR3 is 13 amino acids. Between the trimmed V and J ends, which lost 0 bases and 12 bases, there was a span of 15 bases. The CDR3: CASSLGAGGITFF. Here the CDR3 DNA reads TGTGCCAGCAGCTTGGGGGCCGGCGGGATAACTTTCTTT. Based on the CDR3 plus reference TRBV5-6 and TRBJ1-1, the full variable domain is DAGVTQSPTHLIKTRGQQVTLRCSPKSGHDTVSWYQQALGQGPQFIFQYYEEEERQRGNFPDRFSGHQFPNYSSELNVNALLLGDSALYLCASSLGAGGITFFGQGTRLTVV.

This clonotype was detected ten times or more. The rearrangement uses TRBV18 and TRBJ2-1; D gene unclear. Deletions cut 3 bases from V and 5 bases from J, with 14 bases between. The length of the CDR3 is 15 residues. Germline CDR1 and CDR2: KGHSH and LQKENI. The CDR3 sequence is CASSPTGISHNEQFF. The CDR3 DNA reads as TGTGCCAGCTCACCGACTGGAATATCTCACAATGAGCAGTTCTTC.